Detailed here is one TCR beta chain. Antigen unknown. The source of the sample is a study of T cell responses to AZD1222 COVID-19 vaccine. Broader study findings: Two AZD1222 doses significantly raised spike-specific TCR breadth and depth over controls. In a largely white British group with more females than males, clonal diversity was possibly underestimated.

Sequencing was performed with immunoSEQ multiplex PCR; in TCRdb, only in-frame clones are kept and a portion is missing. The sample lists about 140,000 clones, 93% seen once, with under 6.5% in the top ten. Germline loops: CDR1 MNHEY, CDR2 SVGAGI. This CDR3 contains 13 residues. Trimming at V came to 6 bases and at J to 3 bases, leaving 2 bases not matched to a gene. This receptor was taken from an adult in good health. The V gene is TRBV6-5, the J gene TRBJ2-5; TRBD2 aligns across 9 bases. Specimen: peripheral blood, collected on day 0 of AZD1222 vaccination. CDR3 in DNA: TGTGCCAGCAGACCTAGCGGGAAAGAGACCCAGTACTTC. It yields the protein CASRPSGKETQYF.